This TCR beta chain came from a study of blood T cell repertoires in COVID-19. Study details: T cells, B-cell-depleted T cells, or PBMCs provided the cDNA or gDNA that served as material.

The repertoire was sequenced with immunoSEQ multiplex PCR; TCRdb's copy has only in-frame clones and lacks some. Here the sample spans hundreds of thousands of clones, approximately 90% being singletons. The sequence came from a woman in her 30s with active or convalescent COVID-19. Sequences were obtained from peripheral blood.

DNA of the CDR3: TGTGCCATCAGTGAAGGCGGAAGCAATCAGCCCCAGCATTTT. Translated: CAISEGGSNQPQHF. The chain employs TRBV10-3 and TRBJ1-5; D gene unclear. Germline values: CDR1 ENHRY, CDR2 SYGVKD. V lost 3 bases and J lost 1, with 7 bases in between. The CDR3 sequence is 14 residues long.